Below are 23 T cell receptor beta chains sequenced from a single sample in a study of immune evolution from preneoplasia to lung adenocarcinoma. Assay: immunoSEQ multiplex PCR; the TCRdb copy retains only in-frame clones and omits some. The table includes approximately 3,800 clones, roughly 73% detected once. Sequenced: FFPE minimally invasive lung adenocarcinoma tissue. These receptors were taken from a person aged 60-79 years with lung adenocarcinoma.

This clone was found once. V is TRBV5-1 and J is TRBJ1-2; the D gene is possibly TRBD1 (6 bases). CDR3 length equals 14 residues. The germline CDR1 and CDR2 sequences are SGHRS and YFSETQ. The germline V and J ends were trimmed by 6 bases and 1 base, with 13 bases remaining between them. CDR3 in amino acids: CASNLGTRNYGYTF. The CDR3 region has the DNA TGCGCCAGCAACCTAGGGACACGTAACTATGGCTACACCTTC.

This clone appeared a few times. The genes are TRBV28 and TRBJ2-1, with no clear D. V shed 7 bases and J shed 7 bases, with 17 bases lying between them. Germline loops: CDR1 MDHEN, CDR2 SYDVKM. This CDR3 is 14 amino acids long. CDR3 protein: CASTAAPAYNEQFF. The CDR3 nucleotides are TGTGCCAGCACGGCCGCCCCGGCATATAATGAGCAGTTCTTC.

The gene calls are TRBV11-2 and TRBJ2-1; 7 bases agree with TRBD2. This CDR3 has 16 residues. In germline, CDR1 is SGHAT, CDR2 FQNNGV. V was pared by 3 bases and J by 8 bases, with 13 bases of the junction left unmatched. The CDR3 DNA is TGTGCCAGCAGCTTCCCAGCCGCGGGAGCTGGGGATGAGCAGTTCTTC. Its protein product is CASSFPAAGAGDEQFF.

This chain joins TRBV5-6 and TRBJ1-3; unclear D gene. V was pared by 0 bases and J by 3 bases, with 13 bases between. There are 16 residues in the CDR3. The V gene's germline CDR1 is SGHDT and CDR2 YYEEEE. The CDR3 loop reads CASSLAWGSGGNTIYF. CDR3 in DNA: TGTGCCAGCAGCTTGGCTTGGGGATCTGGTGGAAACACCATATATTTT.

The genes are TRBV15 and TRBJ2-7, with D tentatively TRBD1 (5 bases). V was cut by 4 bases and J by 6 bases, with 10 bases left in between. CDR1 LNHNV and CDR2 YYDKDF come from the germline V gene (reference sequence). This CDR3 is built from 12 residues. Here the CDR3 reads CATSKAGSEQYF. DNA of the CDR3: TGTGCCACCAGCAAAGCAGGGTCCGAGCAGTACTTC.

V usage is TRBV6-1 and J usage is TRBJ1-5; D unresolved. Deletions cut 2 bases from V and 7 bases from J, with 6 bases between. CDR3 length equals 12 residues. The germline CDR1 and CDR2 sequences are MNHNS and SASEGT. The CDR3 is CASSETEQPQHF. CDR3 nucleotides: TGTGCCAGCAGTGAAACTGAGCAGCCCCAGCATTTT.

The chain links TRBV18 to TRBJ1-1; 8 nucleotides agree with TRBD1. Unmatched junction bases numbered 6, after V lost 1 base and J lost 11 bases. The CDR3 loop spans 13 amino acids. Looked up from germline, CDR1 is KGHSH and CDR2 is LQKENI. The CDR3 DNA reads TGTGCCAGCTCACCACGTGGGGACAGGCTGGCTTTCTTT. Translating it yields CASSPRGDRLAFF.

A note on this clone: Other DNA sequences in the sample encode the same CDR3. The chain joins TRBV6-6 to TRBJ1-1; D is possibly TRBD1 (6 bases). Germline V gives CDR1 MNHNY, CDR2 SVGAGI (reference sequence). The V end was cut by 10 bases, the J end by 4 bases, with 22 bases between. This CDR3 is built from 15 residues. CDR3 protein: CAIADRGRKVTEAFF. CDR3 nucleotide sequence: TGTGCCATCGCGGACAGAGGGCGTAAGGTCACTGAAGCTTTCTTT.

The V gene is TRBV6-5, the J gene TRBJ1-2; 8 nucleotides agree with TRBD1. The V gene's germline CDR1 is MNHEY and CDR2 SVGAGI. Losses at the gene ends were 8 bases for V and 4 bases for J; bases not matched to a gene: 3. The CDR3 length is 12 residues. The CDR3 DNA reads TGTGCCAGCCGGGACAGGACCTATGGCTACACCTTC. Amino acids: CASRDRTYGYTF.

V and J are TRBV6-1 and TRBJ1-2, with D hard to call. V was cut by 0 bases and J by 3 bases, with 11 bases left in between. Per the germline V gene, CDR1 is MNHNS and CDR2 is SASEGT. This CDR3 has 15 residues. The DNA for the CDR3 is TGTGCCAGCAGTGAAGCGTCAGGCTCCCACTATGGCTACACCTTC. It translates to CASSEASGSHYGYTF.

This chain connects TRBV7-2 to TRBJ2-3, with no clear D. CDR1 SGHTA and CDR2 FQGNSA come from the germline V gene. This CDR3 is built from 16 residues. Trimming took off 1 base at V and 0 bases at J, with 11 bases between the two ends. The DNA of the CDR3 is TGTGCCAGCAGCTTAGTGGGTCCCCAGAGCACAGATACGCAGTATTTT. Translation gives CASSLVGPQSTDTQYF.

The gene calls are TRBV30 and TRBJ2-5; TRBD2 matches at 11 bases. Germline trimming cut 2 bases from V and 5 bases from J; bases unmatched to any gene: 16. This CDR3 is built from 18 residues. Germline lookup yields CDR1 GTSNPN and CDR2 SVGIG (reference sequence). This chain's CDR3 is CAWSSLAGGSRRGETQYF. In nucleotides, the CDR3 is TGTGCCTGGAGTAGTCTAGCGGGAGGTAGTCGCCGAGGGGAGACCCAGTACTTC.

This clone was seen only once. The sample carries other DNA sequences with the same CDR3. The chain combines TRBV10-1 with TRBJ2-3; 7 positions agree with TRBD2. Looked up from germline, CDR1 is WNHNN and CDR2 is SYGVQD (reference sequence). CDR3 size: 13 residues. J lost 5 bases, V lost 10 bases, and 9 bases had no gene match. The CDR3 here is CATAYREEDTQYF. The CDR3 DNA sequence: TGCGCCACCGCCTACCGGGAGGAAGATACGCAGTATTTT.

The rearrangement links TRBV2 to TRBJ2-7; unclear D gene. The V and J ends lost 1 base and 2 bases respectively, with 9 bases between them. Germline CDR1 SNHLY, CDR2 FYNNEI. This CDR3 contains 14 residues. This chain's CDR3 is CASSEGLVAYEQYF. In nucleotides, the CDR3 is TGTGCCAGCAGTGAAGGGCTAGTCGCCTACGAGCAGTACTTC.

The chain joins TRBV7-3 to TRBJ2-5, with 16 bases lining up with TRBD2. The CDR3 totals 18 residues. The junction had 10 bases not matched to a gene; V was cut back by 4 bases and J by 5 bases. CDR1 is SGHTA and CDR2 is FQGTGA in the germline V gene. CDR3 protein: CASSSTVPGLAGGETQYF. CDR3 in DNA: TGTGCCAGCAGCTCCACAGTCCCGGGACTAGCGGGAGGGGAGACCCAGTACTTC.

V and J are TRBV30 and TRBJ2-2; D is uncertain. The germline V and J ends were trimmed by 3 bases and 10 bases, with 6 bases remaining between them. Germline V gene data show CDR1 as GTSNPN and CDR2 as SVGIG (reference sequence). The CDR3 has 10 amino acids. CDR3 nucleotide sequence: TGTGCCTGGAGCGGGTCGGAGCTGTTTTTT. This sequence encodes CAWSGSELFF.

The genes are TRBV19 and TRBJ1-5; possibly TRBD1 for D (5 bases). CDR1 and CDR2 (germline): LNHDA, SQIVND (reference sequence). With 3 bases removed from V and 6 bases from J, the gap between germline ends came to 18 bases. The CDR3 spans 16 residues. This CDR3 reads CASSIPSVGERQPQHF. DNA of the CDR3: TGTGCCAGTAGTATCCCCTCTGTAGGGGAACGTCAGCCCCAGCATTTT. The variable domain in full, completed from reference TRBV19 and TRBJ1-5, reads DGGITQSPKYLFRKEGQNVTLSCEQNLNHDAMYWYRQDPGQGLRLIYYSQIVNDFQKGDIAEGYSVSREKKESFPLTVTSAQKNPTAFYLCASSIPSVGERQPQHFGDGTRLSIL.

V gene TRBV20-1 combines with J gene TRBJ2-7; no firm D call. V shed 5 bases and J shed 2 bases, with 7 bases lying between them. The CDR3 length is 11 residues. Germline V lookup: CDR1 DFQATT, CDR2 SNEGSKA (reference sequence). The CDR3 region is CSAYDTYEQYF. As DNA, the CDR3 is TGCAGTGCTTATGACACCTACGAGCAGTACTTC.

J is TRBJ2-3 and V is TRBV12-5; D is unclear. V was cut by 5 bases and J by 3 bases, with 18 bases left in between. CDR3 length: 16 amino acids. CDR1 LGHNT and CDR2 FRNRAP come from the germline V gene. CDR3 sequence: CASGPLTLNETDTQYF. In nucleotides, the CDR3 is TGTGCTAGTGGTCCCCTGACCCTAAACGAGACAGATACGCAGTATTTT.

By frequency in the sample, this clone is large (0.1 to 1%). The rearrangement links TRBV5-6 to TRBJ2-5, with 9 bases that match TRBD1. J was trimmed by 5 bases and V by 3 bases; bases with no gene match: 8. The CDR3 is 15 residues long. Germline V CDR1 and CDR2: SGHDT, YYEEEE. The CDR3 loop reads CASSWDRDLQETQYF. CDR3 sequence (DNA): TGTGCCAGCAGCTGGGACAGGGATCTGCAGGAGACCCAGTACTTC.

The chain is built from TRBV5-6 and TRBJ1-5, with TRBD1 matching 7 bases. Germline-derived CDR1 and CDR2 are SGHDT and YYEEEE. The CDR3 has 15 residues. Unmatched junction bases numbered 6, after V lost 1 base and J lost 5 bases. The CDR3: CASSLWDRDYQPQHF. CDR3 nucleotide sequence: TGTGCCAGCAGCTTGTGGGACAGAGACTATCAGCCCCAGCATTTT.

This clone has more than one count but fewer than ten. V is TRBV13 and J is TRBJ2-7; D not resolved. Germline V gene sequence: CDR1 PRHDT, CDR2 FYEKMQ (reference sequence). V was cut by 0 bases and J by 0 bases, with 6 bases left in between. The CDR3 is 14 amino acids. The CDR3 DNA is TGTGCCAGCAGCTTAGGAGGGTACTCCTACGAGCAGTACTTC. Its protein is CASSLGGYSYEQYF.

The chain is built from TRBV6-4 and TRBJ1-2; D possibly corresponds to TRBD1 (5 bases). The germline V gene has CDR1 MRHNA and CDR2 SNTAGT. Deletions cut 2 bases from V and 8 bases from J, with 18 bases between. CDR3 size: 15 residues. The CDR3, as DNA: TGTGCCAGCAGTGACACCCCCCAGGGAGTTGGGGGCTACACCTTC. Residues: CASSDTPQGVGGYTF.